This TCR beta chain was identified during a study of shared clonotypes between healthy human individuals. Study as a whole: Those who served as donors were a couple of women and a few men between the ages of 18 and 49. Each donor's CD4 naive and CD4 memory cells filled three plates apiece, CD8 naive two, and CD8 memory one.

The trim removed 1 base at V and 8 bases at J, leaving 10 bases unmatched. Per germline, CDR1 SGHDN and CDR2 FVKESK. The CDR3 sequence is 17 residues long. Some clones are missing from TCRdb's copy, which holds only in-frame ones; the method was immunoSEQ multiplex PCR. The sample carries about 1.5 million clones, under 99% recorded once. Overall study results and limits: Among non-shared clonotypes, generation probabilities were lower than among those shared by all four donors. Sorted-subset samples were not fully sequenced, rarefaction indicated.

A note on this clone: Its specificity is unknown.

This TCR derives from a man aged 30-40 years in good health. The material sequenced was naive CD4+ T cells sorted from blood. Subset noted: CD45RA+ positively selected. The genes are TRBV14 and TRBJ2-1; 11 nucleotides agree with TRBD2. CDR3 nucleotide sequence: TGTGCCAGCAGCCAAGTGATGAGACTAGCGGGATTACATGAGCAGTTCTTC. Protein sequence: CASSQVMRLAGLHEQFF. The full variable domain, in which reference TRBV14 and TRBJ2-1 provide the parts outside the CDR3, is EAGVTQFPSHSVIEKGQTVTLRCDPISGHDNLYWYRRVMGKEIKFLLHFVKESKQDESGMPNNRFLAERTGGTYSTLKVQPAELEDSGVYFCASSQVMRLAGLHEQFFGPGTRLTVL.